The sequence of this TCR beta chain was determined in a study of blood T cell repertoires in COVID-19 (dated by TCRdb to between 2020 and 2021). With regard to the full study: Samples covering the acute and convalescent phases of COVID-19 were provided by collaborators in the United States, Italy and Spain. The material from the prospective study consisted of cDNA or gDNA derived from T cells, B-cell-depleted T cells, or PBMCs. Subjects who had been exposed to COVID-19, were actively infected with it, or had recovered from it provided the deeply sampled blood TCRbeta repertoires that made up the dataset. A freely available public database, intended as a resource for researchers studying the immune response to SARS-CoV-2, is where the repertoires were released. The samples were drawn from the first 160 participants of the ongoing ImmuneRACE study and from over a thousand subjects provided by 6 global collaborators. Nearly every sample came with metadata listing a de-identified subject ID, COVID-19 status, age in years and sex. Where available, HLA class I and class II types were taken from metadata supplied by the sample provider and were not determined by assay-based typing. Broader findings and caveats from the paper: How much clinical and demographic metadata was included differed by source and by participant, and the metadata was provided uncurated.

Reading the germline V gene gives CDR1 SNHLY and CDR2 FYNNEI. Relative to germline, V is 6 bases shorter and J is 9 bases shorter, with 23 bases between their ends. From its cysteine to its phenylalanine, the CDR3 spans 15 amino acids. The entry retains the CDR3 DNA only, 45 bases that are in frame from base 1. Details on this clone: Its antigen is not yet known. The record has no base qualities; no much larger clone is one base away.

TCRbeta CDR3 regions were amplified from genomic DNA by means of the immunoSEQ Assay, a bias-controlled multiplex PCR. Per the original workflow: Within the assay, amplification of reference gene primers was used to estimate how many nucleated cells each sample contained. To quantify the absolute abundance of each unique TCRbeta CDR3 rearrangement, sequence reads were collapsed and filtered. For each sample, productive Simpson clonality was calculated as the square root of Simpson's diversity index across productive rearrangements. TCRdb stores this immuneACCESS table with in-frame sequences only. Part of the clones is absent; in the studies checked, under half of the shortfall reflects unresolved V genes, and no reason is known for the rest. The V and J calls and clone size are taken from that table; D and trimming were inferred from the DNA. In this sample the table shows tens of thousands of clones, roughly 80% of which occur a single time. Approximately 12% of the sample belongs to the ten largest clones.

The collaborating institutions used their own protocols to collect whole blood in K2EDTA tubes. For TCRbeta analysis, collaborators shipped samples as frozen whole blood, isolated PBMCs, or DNA extracted from either of those sample types. The V gene is TRBV2 and the J gene is TRBJ2-5; a tentative D call is TRBD1 (8 bases match). The sequenced sample consisted of peripheral blood. The sequence was obtained from a human donor in a cohort sampled during active COVID-19. Here is the DNA: TGTGCCAGCAGCAAACAGGGGGGGGACCAAGATGCCCAGTACTTC. Its translation is CASSKQGGDQDAQYF.